The 8 T cell receptor beta chains presented below share a single source sample, sequenced in a study of shared clonotypes between healthy human individuals. Some clones are missing from TCRdb's copy, which holds only in-frame ones; the method was immunoSEQ multiplex PCR. Of around 1.9 million clones listed, 93% are singletons. As defined, naive CD8 cells were CD45RO-negative and positively selected for CCR7, with terminally differentiated effector memory CD45RA+ cells excluded. The sample consisted of naive CD8+ T cells from PBMCs. These receptors were taken from a man aged 18 to 30 in good health. Some clones in this sample may be carry-over from other donors' samples.

This chain connects TRBV27 to TRBJ2-5; tentatively, D is TRBD2 (5 bases). CDR3 length equals 12 residues. V was shortened by 5 bases and J by 5 bases, with 9 bases between the two germline ends. Germline V gives CDR1 MNHEY, CDR2 SMNVEV (reference sequence). The CDR3 region is CASSNRGETQYF. The CDR3 coding sequence is TGTGCCAGCAGTAATAGAGGGGAGACCCAGTACTTC.

The chain links TRBV6-6 to TRBJ2-5, with TRBD2 matching over 11 bases. V lost 7 bases to trimming and J lost 5 bases; unmatched junction nucleotides: 9. This CDR3 has 15 amino acids. CDR1 is MNHNY and CDR2 is SVGAGI in the germline V gene (reference sequence). CDR3 DNA sequence: TGTGCCAGCATCGGGCTACTAGCGGGAGTGGAGACCCAGTACTTC. This translates into CASIGLLAGVETQYF.

V gene TRBV27 combines with J gene TRBJ1-1; possibly TRBD1 for D (6 bases). The germline V and J ends were trimmed by 1 base and 5 bases, with 11 bases remaining between them. The CDR3 runs to 14 residues. Germline lookup yields CDR1 MNHEY and CDR2 SMNVEV (reference sequence). In DNA, the CDR3 is TGTGCCAGCAGTTTATTCAGCAGGGGTACTGAAGCTTTCTTT. This gives the protein CASSLFSRGTEAFF.

The CDR3 sequence: CASSLERQKETQYF. CDR3 nucleotides: TGCGCCAGCAGCTTGGAGCGGCAGAAAGAGACCCAGTACTTC. The rearrangement joins TRBV5-1 to TRBJ2-5, with a possible D match to TRBD2 (5 bases). The germline CDR1 and CDR2 sequences are SGHRS and YFSETQ. Trimming took 0 bases from V and 3 from J, leaving 9 bases between them. This CDR3 has 14 residues.

This clone appeared once. Distinct nucleotide sequences in the sample also encode this CDR3. The chain recombines TRBV27 with TRBJ1-3, with 9 nucleotides matching TRBD1. The CDR3 runs to 15 residues. Germline-derived CDR1 and CDR2 are MNHEY and SMNVEV (reference sequence). V lost 2 bases to trimming and J lost 3 bases; unmatched junction nucleotides: 2. The CDR3 nucleotides are TGTGCCAGCAGTTTAAACAGGGGGCTTGGAAACACCATATATTTT. Its translation is CASSLNRGLGNTIYF.

V and J are TRBV7-8 and TRBJ2-7; possibly TRBD1 for D (6 bases). V was trimmed by 0 bases and J by 3 bases, leaving 15 bases between them. The CDR3 has 16 residues. Germline CDR1 reads SGHVS; CDR2 reads FQNEAQ. The CDR3 bases are TGTGCCAGCAGCTTAGCGGTGGGATTGGGACACTACGAGCAGTACTTC. Translation gives CASSLAVGLGHYEQYF.

The rearrangement joins TRBV4-1 to TRBJ2-7; D is possibly TRBD1 or TRBD2 (7 bases each). Germline assignment: CDR1 MGHRA and CDR2 YSYEKL. The CDR3 is 16 residues long. V gave up 4 bases and J gave up 3 bases, with 19 bases separating them. The CDR3 spells CASSPGRPGGVYEQYF. CDR3 DNA: TGCGCCAGCAGCCCGGGACGGCCAGGGGGGGTCTACGAGCAGTACTTC.

The chain links TRBV11-2 to TRBJ2-3; D not certain. The germline V and J ends were trimmed by 1 base and 4 bases, with 6 bases remaining between them. Germline V gives CDR1 SGHAT, CDR2 FQNNGV. The CDR3 is 13 residues long. Here the CDR3 reads CASSLVLADTQYF. CDR3 DNA sequence: TGTGCCAGCAGCTTAGTACTTGCAGATACGCAGTATTTT.